This TCR beta chain was retrieved from a study of T cell responses to AZD1222 COVID-19 vaccine. Study-level points and caveats: The study identified only six AZD1222 recipients as seropositive at baseline. Most donors were white British, females outnumbered males, and clonal diversity was possibly underestimated.

Details on this clone: Its target is unknown.

V was cut by 7 bases and J by 5 bases, with 6 bases left in between. This CDR3 is 11 amino acids long. Looked up from germline, CDR1 is MNHNY and CDR2 is SVGAGI (reference sequence). Profiling relied on immunoSEQ multiplex PCR, and the TCRdb table lists in-frame clones only, not all of them. The profile shows some 130,000 clones, approximately 90% of them singletons. The chain links TRBV6-6 to TRBJ1-3, with unresolved D. The sample consisted of peripheral blood, taken on day 0 of AZD1222 vaccination. The sequence was collected from an adult in good health. The CDR3 region is CASTDRNTIYF. The CDR3 bases are TGTGCCAGCACCGACCGAAACACCATATATTTT.